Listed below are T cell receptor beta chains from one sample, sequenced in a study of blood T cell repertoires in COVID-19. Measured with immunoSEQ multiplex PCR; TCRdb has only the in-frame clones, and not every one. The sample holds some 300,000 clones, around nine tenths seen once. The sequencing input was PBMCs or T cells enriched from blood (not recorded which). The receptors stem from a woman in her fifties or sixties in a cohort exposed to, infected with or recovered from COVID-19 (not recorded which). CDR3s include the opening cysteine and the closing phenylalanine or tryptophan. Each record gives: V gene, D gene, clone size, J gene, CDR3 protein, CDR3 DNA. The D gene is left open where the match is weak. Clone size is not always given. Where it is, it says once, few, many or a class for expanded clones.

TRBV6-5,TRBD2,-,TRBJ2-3,CASSFSLAGRTDTQYF,TGTGCCAGCAGTTTTTCCCTAGCGGGACGCACAGATACGCAGTATTTT
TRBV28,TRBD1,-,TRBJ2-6,CATVGRDRGTGANVLTF,TGTGCCACCGTCGGCCGGGACAGGGGAACTGGGGCCAACGTCCTGACTTTC
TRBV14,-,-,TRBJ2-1,CASSQDGGLHNEQFF,TGTGCCAGCAGCCAAGATGGCGGCCTACACAATGAGCAGTTCTTC
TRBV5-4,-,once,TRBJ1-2,CASSLGTGGNYGYTF,TGTGCCAGCAGCTTGGGGACGGGGGGAAACTATGGCTACACCTTC
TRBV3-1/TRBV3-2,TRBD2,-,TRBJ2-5,CASSQEGAGKRETQYF,TGTGCCAGCAGCCAAGAGGGAGCGGGAAAGAGGGAGACCCAGTACTTC
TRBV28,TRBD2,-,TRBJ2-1,CASSSSGTRSNEQFF,TGTGCCAGCAGTTCCTCCGGGACTAGGTCCAATGAGCAGTTCTTC
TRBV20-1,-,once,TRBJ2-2,CSASGKMDSRELFF,TGCAGTGCTAGTGGTAAAATGGACAGCCGGGAGCTGTTTTTT
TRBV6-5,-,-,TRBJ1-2,CASSSGGGYTF,TGTGCCAGCAGTTCCGGAGGGGGCTACACCTTC
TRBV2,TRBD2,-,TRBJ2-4,CASSGLAGVGKNIQYF,TGTGCCAGCAGTGGATTAGCGGGAGTGGGAAAAAACATTCAGTACTTC
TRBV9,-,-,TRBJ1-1,CASSSPTGPNTEAFF,TGTGCCAGCAGCTCGCCGACAGGCCCGAACACTGAAGCTTTCTTT
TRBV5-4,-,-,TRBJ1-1,CASSGRRGSTEAFF,TGTGCCAGCAGCGGGCGGAGGGGTAGCACTGAAGCTTTCTTT
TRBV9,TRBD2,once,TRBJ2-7,CASSAGLAGPYEQYF,TGTGCCAGCAGCGCTGGACTAGCGGGCCCATACGAGCAGTACTTC
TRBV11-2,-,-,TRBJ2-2,CASSLGTGITGELFF,TGTGCCAGCAGCTTAGGGACGGGGATCACCGGGGAGCTGTTTTTT
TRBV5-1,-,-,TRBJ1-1,CASSLSQDTEAFF,TGCGCCAGCAGCTTGTCCCAGGACACTGAAGCTTTCTTT
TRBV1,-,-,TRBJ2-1,CTSSPSSGSSESSSYNEQFF,TGCACCAGCAGCCCCTCTAGCGGGAGCTCGGAGAGTAGCTCCTACAATGAGCAGTTCTTC
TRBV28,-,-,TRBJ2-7,CASSFGSSYEQYF,TGTGCCAGCAGTTTTGGCAGCTCCTACGAGCAGTACTTC
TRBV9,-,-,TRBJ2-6,CASSVEGGPSSGANVLTF,TGTGCCAGCAGCGTAGAAGGAGGGCCGAGCTCTGGGGCCAACGTCCTGACTTTC
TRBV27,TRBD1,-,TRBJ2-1,CASSWGQVHGTHGNEQFF,TGTGCCAGCAGTTGGGGACAGGTACACGGGACTCACGGGAATGAGCAGTTCTTC
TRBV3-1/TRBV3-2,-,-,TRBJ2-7,CASSQGLLALEQYF,TGTGCCAGCAGCCAAGGTCTACTAGCTCTCGAGCAGTACTTC
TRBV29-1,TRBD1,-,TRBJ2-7,CSVGDSSYEQYF,TGCAGCGTGGGGGACAGCTCCTACGAGCAGTACTTC
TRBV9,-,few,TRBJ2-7,CASSASSGPQYEQYF,TGTGCCAGCAGCGCCTCTAGTGGCCCCCAATACGAGCAGTACTTC
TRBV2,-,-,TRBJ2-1,CASSEWQYNEQFF,TGTGCCAGCAGTGAATGGCAGTACAATGAGCAGTTCTTC